This T cell receptor beta chain was captured in a study of OX40 agonist ivuxolimab in advanced cancers. Study at large: Prior anti-PD-1, anti-PD-L1 or anti-CTLA-4 therapy did not bar entry, and roughly 40% had some. Study observations and caveats: People who partly responded at 0.1-3.0 mg/kg had some of the least clonal expansion seen. Expanded clones were, on average, more numerous in CD8+ T cells than in CD4+.

Note on this clone: Its antigen is unknown.

The ends were cut back, 7 bases at V and 8 bases at J, with 20 bases in the middle. The V gene's germline CDR1 is MNHNY and CDR2 SVGAGI (reference sequence). There are 15 residues in the CDR3. TCRdb's copy holds only in-frame clones and misses some; the assay was immunoSEQ multiplex PCR. The profile shows 35,000 to 40,000 clones, about 89% of them singletons. V gene TRBV6-6 combines with J gene TRBJ1-4; no definite D call. The receptor was derived from an adult with an advanced solid tumor such as melanoma, head and neck, liver or kidney cancer. Sequenced here: CD4+ or CD8+ T cells sorted from blood, sampled in a trial of the OX40 agonist ivuxolimab. Written as DNA, the CDR3 is TGTGCCAGCATTGGGCAGGAGTTCCTAGTGGAAAAACTGTTTTTT. This gives the protein CASIGQEFLVEKLFF.